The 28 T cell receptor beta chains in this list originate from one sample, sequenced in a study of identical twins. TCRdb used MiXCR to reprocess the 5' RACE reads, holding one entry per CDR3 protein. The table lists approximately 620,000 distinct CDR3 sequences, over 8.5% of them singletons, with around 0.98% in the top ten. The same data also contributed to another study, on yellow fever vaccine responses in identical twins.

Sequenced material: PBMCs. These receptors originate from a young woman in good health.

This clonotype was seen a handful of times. CDR3: CASGSGQGYDEQFF. As DNA, the CDR3 is TGTGCTAGTGGTTCGGGACAGGGATACGATGAGCAGTTCTTC. The rearrangement uses TRBV12-5 and TRBJ2-1; TRBD1 matches at 9 bases. CDR3 length: 14 amino acids. V lost 4 bases, J lost 8 bases, and 6 bases stayed unmatched. In germline, CDR1 is LGHNT, CDR2 FRNRAP. The whole variable domain, filled in from reference TRBV12-5 and TRBJ2-1, reads DARVTQTPRHKVTEMGQEVTMRCQPILGHNTVFWYRQTMMQGLELLAYFRNRAPLDDSGMPKDRFSAEMPDATLATLKIQPSEPRDSAVYFCASGSGQGYDEQFFGPGTRLTVL.

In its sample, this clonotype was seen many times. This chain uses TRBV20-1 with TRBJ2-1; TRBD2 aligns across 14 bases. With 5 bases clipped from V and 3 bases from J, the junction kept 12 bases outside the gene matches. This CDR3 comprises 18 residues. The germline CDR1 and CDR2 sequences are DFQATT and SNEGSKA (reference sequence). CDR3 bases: TGCAGTGCTGTCGGACCGGGACTAGCGGGAGCATTCTACAATGAGCAGTTCTTC. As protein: CSAVGPGLAGAFYNEQFF.

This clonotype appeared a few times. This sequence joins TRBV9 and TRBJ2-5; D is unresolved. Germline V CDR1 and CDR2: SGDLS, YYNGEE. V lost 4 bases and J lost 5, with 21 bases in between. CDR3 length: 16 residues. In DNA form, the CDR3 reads TGTGCCAGCAGCCCTTTGGGATCTGGCGGACCGGAGACCCAGTACTTC. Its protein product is CASSPLGSGGPETQYF.

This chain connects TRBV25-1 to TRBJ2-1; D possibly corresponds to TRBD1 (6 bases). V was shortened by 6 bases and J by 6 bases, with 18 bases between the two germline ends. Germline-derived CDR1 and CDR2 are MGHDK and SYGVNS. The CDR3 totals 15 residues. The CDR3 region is CASRSRDIGTNEQFF. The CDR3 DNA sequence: TGTGCCAGCAGATCCCGGGACATAGGCACCAATGAGCAGTTCTTC.

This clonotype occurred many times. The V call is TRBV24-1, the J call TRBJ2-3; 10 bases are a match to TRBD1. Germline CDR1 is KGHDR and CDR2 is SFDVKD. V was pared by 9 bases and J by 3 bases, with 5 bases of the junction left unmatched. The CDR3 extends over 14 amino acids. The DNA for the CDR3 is TGTGCCACCGCCCGGGACAGGGGAACAGATACGCAGTATTTT. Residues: CATARDRGTDTQYF.

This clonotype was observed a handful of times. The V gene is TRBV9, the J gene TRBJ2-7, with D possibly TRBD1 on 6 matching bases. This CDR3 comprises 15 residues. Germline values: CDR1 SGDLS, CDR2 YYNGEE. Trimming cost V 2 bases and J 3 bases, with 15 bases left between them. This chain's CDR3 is CASSVTGTFNYEQYF. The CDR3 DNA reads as TGTGCCAGCAGCGTTACAGGGACCTTTAACTACGAGCAGTACTTC.

Here the CDR3 DNA reads TGTGCCAGCAGTCCACCGGAAAGGAATACGCAGTATTTT. It is translated as CASSPPERNTQYF. This chain joins TRBV28 and TRBJ2-3; the D is unclear. The germline V and J ends were trimmed by 5 bases and 7 bases, with 13 bases remaining between them. The CDR3 is made up of 13 amino acids. Germline V gene data show CDR1 as MDHEN and CDR2 as SYDVKM.

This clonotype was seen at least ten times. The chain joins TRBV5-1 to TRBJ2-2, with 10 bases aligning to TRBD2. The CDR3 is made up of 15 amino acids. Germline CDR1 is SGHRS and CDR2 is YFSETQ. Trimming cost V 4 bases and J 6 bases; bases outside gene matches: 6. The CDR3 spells CASSPLAGSAGELFF. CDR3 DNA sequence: TGCGCCAGCAGCCCACTAGCGGGGTCGGCCGGGGAGCTGTTTTTT.

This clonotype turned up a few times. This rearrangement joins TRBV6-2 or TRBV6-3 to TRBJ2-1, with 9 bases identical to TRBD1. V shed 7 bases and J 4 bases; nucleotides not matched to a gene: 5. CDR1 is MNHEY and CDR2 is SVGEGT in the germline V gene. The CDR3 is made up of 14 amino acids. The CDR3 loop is CASIKGQGYNEQFF. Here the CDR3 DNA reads TGTGCCAGCATTAAGGGACAGGGATACAATGAGCAGTTCTTC.

DNA for the CDR3: TGTGCCAGCAGCCAAGGGGGAATCCGGGAGACCCAGTACTTC. It is translated as CASSQGGIRETQYF. The chain carries TRBV3-1 and TRBJ2-5, with D hard to call. Germline V gene lookup returns CDR1 LGHDT and CDR2 YNNKEL (reference sequence). V was pared by 1 base and J by 5 bases, with 11 bases between. The CDR3 is made up of 14 amino acids.

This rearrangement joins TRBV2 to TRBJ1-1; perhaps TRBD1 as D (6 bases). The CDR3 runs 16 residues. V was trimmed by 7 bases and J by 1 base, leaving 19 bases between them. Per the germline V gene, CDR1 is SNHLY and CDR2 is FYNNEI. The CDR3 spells CASNPDRLGANTEAFF. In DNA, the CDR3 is TGTGCCAGCAACCCGGACAGACTTGGGGCGAACACTGAAGCTTTCTTT.

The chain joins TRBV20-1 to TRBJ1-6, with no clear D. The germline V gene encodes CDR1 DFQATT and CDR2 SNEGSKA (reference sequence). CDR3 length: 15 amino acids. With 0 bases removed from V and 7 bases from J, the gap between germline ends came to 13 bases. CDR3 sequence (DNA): TGCAGTGCTAGAGATCAGTGGGCAGTCAATTCACCCCTCCACTTT. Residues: CSARDQWAVNSPLHF.

The CDR3 region is CSVEEPGHHSYEQYF. The DNA of the CDR3 is TGCAGCGTTGAAGAACCGGGACACCACTCCTACGAGCAGTACTTC. This chain uses TRBV29-1 with TRBJ2-7; possible D gene TRBD1, 6 bases. Germline-derived CDR1 and CDR2 are SQVTM and ANQGSEA. The CDR3 loop spans 15 amino acids. V was cut by 0 bases and J by 0 bases, with 12 bases left in between.

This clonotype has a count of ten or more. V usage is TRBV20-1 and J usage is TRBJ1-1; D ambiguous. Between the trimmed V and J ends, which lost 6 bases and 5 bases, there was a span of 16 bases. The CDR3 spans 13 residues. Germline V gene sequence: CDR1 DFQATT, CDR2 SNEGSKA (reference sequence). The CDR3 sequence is CSAVTALGTEAFF. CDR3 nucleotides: TGCAGTGCCGTTACAGCGCTGGGGACTGAAGCTTTCTTT.

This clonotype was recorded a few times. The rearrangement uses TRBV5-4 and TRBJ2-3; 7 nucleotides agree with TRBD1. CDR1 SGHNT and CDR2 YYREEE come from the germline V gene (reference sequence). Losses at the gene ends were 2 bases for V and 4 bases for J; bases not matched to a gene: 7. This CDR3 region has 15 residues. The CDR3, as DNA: TGTGCCAGCAGCTTAAAGACAGGGTCCGCAGATACGCAGTATTTT. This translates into CASSLKTGSADTQYF.

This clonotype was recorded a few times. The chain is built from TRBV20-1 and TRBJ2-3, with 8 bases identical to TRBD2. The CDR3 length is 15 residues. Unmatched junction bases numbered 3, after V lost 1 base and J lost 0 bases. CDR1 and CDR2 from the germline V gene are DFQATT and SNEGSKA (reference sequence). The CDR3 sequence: CSARVAGGSTDTQYF. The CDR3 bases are TGCAGTGCTAGAGTTGCGGGGGGAAGCACAGATACGCAGTATTTT.

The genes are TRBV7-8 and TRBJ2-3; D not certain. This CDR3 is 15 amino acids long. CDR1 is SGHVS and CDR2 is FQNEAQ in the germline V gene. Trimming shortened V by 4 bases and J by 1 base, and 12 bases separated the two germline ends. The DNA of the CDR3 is TGTGCCAGCAGCTCGCGCGTGGCGGGCACAGATACGCAGTATTTT. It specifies CASSSRVAGTDTQYF.

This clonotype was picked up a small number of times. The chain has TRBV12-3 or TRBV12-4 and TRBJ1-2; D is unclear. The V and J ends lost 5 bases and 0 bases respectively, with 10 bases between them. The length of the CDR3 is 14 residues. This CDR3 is CASSPKPPNYGYTF. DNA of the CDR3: TGTGCCAGCAGTCCGAAACCTCCTAACTATGGCTACACCTTC.

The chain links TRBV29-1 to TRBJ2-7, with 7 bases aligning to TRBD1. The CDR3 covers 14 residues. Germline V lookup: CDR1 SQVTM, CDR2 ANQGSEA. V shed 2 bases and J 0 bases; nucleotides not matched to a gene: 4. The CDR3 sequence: CSVERDSSSYEQYF. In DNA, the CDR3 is TGCAGCGTTGAAAGGGACAGTAGCTCCTACGAGCAGTACTTC.

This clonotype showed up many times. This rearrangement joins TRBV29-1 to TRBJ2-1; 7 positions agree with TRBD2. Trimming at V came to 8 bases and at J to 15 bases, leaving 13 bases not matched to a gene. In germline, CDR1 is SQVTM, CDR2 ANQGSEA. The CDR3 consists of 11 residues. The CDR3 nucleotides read TGCAGCACCCTGCGGGCGGGAGAATTGTTCTTC. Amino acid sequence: CSTLRAGELFF.

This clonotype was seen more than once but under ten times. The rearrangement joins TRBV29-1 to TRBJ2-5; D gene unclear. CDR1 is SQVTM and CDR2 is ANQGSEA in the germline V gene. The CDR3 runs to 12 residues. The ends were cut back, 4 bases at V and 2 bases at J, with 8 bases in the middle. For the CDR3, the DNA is TGCAGCGTTGCAGTGGTTCAAGAGACCCAGTACTTC. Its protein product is CSVAVVQETQYF.

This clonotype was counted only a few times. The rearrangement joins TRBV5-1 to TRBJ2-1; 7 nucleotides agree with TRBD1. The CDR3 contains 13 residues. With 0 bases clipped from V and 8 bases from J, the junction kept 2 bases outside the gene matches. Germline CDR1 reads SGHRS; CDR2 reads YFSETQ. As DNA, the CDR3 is TGCGCCAGCAGCTTGGAGGGGGCCCATGAGCAGTTCTTC. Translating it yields CASSLEGAHEQFF.

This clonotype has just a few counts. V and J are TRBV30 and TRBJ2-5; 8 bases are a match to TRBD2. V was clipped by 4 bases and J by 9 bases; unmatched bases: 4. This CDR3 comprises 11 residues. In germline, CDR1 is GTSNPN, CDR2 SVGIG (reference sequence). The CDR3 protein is CAWNSGGPQYF. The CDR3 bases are TGTGCCTGGAACAGCGGGGGCCCCCAGTACTTC.

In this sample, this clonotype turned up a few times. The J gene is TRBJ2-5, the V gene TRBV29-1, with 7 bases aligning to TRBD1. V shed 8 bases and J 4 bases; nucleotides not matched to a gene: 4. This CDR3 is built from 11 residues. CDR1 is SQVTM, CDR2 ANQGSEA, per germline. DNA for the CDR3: TGCAGCCTGACAGGGTCAGAGACCCAGTACTTC. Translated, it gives CSLTGSETQYF.

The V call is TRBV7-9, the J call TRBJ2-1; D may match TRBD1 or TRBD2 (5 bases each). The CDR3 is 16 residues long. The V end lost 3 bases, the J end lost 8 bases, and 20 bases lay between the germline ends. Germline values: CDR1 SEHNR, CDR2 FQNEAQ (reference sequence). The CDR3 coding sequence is TGTGCCAGCAGCTTCTCGGTGTACTCGAGGGGCGATGAGCAGTTCTTC. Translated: CASSFSVYSRGDEQFF.

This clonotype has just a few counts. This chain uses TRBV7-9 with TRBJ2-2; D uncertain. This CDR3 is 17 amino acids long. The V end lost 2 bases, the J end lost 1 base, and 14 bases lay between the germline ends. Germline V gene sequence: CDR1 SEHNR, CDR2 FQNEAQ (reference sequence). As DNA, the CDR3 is TGTGCCAGCAGCTTAAATTCGGGTGGTCAGAACACCGGGGAGCTGTTTTTT. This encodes CASSLNSGGQNTGELFF. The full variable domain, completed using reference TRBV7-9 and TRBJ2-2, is DTGVSQNPRHKITKRGQNVTFRCDPISEHNRLYWYRQTLGQGPEFLTYFQNEAQLEKSRLLSDRFSAERPKGSFSTLEIQRTEQGDSAMYLCASSLNSGGQNTGELFFGEGSRLTVL.

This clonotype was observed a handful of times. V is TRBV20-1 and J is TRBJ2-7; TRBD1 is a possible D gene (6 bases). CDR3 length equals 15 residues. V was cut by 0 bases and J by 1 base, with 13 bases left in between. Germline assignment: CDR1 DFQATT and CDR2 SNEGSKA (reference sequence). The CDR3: CSARDLVRGSYEQYF. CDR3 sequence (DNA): TGCAGTGCTAGAGATCTTGTGAGGGGGTCCTACGAGCAGTACTTC.

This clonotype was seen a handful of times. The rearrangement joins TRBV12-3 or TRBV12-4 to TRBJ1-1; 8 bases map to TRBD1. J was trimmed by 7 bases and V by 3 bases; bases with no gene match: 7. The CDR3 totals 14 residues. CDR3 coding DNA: TGTGCCAGCAGTTTCCCCGGACAGGGTGGTGAAGCTTTCTTT. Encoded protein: CASSFPGQGGEAFF.